Shown below are 32 T cell receptor beta chains from a single sample sequenced in a study of T cells in narcolepsy. Assay used: immunoSEQ multiplex PCR; TCRdb lists only in-frame clones, some missing. The table lists 25,000 or so clones, 65% to 90% of them singletons. Source material: memory (CD45RA-) CD4+ T cells from blood. The origin of the receptors is a human donor in good health.

In its sample, this clone was seen once. The V call is TRBV18, the J call TRBJ2-2; no clear D gene. V lost 3 bases and J lost 2, with 10 bases in between. The CDR3 covers 15 residues. The V gene's germline CDR1 is KGHSH and CDR2 LQKENI. DNA of the CDR3: TGTGCCAGCTCACCTAAGGCAGGAAACACCGGGGAGCTGTTTTTT. Translated: CASSPKAGNTGELFF.

V is TRBV29-1 and J is TRBJ2-7, with a weak D call TRBD1 (5 bases). V was cut by 4 bases and J by 7 bases, with 11 bases left in between. There are 11 residues in the CDR3. CDR1 SQVTM and CDR2 ANQGSEA come from the germline V gene. The CDR3 loop reads CSVGQGDEQYF. DNA of the CDR3: TGCAGCGTTGGCCAGGGTGATGAGCAGTACTTC.

The chain carries TRBV2 and TRBJ2-2; 14 bases fit TRBD2. With V trimmed by 2 bases and J by 0 bases, 2 bases remained unmatched. The CDR3 loop spans 18 amino acids. Germline V gene lookup returns CDR1 SNHLY and CDR2 FYNNEI. The CDR3 sequence: CASSEPTSGRANTGELFF. In DNA form, the CDR3 reads TGTGCCAGCAGTGAACCGACTAGCGGGAGGGCGAACACCGGGGAGCTGTTTTTT.

The V gene is TRBV6-1, the J gene TRBJ2-7, with TRBD2 identical over 9 bases. The germline V gene has CDR1 MNHNS and CDR2 SASEGT. J gave up 3 bases and V 3 bases, and 6 bases lay outside the gene matches. The CDR3 has 15 residues. DNA for the CDR3: TGTGCCAGCAGTGAGTTAGCGGGAGCCCTCTACGAGCAGTACTTC. It encodes CASSELAGALYEQYF.

The rearrangement joins TRBV6-1 to TRBJ1-6, with D hard to call. The germline V gene encodes CDR1 MNHNS and CDR2 SASEGT. This CDR3 comprises 15 residues. The V end was cut by 3 bases, the J end by 3 bases, with 9 bases between. In nucleotides, the CDR3 is TGTGCCAGCAGTGATTGGCAAGTCTATAATTCACCCCTCCACTTT. Translating it yields CASSDWQVYNSPLHF.

V gene TRBV7-9 combines with J gene TRBJ2-1; D unresolved. The CDR3 consists of 14 residues. The V gene lost 5 bases and the J gene lost 8 bases, with 16 bases spanning the gap. CDR1 and CDR2 (germline): SEHNR, FQNEAQ (reference sequence). CDR3 loop: CASSHLQPQDEQFF. CDR3 in DNA: TGTGCCAGCAGCCATCTTCAGCCCCAGGATGAGCAGTTCTTC.

This chain connects TRBV6-6 to TRBJ2-1, with 10 bases matching TRBD2. Unmatched junction bases numbered 4, after V lost 5 bases and J lost 3 bases. Per germline, CDR1 MNHNY and CDR2 SVGAGI (reference sequence). The CDR3 runs to 15 residues. CDR3 bases: TGTGCCAGCAGTGGAGCGGGAGGGGTCTACAATGAGCAGTTCTTC. It codes for CASSGAGGVYNEQFF.

A single count supports this clone. The chain employs TRBV5-1 and TRBJ2-3; 16 nucleotides line up with TRBD2. After removal of 3 bases from V and 5 bases from J, the junction contained 6 bases not matched to a gene. This CDR3 has 17 amino acids. Looked up from germline, CDR1 is SGHRS and CDR2 is YFSETQ. CDR3: CASSSGLAGGPVDTQYF. Here the CDR3 DNA reads TGCGCCAGCAGCTCGGGACTAGCGGGAGGGCCAGTAGATACGCAGTATTTT.

This sequence joins TRBV5-1 and TRBJ1-6; 8 positions match TRBD1. This CDR3 region has 14 residues. From germline, CDR1 is SGHRS and CDR2 YFSETQ. The V gene end was trimmed by 4 bases and the J gene end by 10 bases; junction bases not matched to a gene: 7. CDR3 region: CASSVTGDGSPLHF. CDR3 coding DNA: TGCGCCAGCAGCGTGACAGGGGATGGATCACCCCTCCACTTT.

The V call is TRBV2, the J call TRBJ1-2; no definite D call. The germline V gene encodes CDR1 SNHLY and CDR2 FYNNEI. The CDR3 is made up of 12 amino acids. V lost 6 bases and J lost 6, with 11 bases in between. The CDR3: CASRTYMDGYTF. The CDR3 nucleotides read TGTGCCAGCAGAACGTACATGGATGGCTACACCTTC. The entire variable domain, with the rest obtained from reference TRBV2 and TRBJ1-2, is as follows: EPEVTQTPSHQVTQMGQEVILRCVPISNHLYFYWYRQILGQKVEFLVSFYNNEISEKSEIFDDQFSVERPDGSNFTLKIRSTKLEDSAMYFCASRTYMDGYTFGSGTRLTVV.

The V gene is TRBV19, the J gene TRBJ1-5; D unclear. The CDR3 has 14 amino acids. Trimming took off 7 bases at V and 6 bases at J, with 16 bases between the two ends. Per germline, CDR1 LNHDA and CDR2 SQIVND (reference sequence). The CDR3: CASNEGRSSQPQHF. In nucleotides, the CDR3 is TGTGCCAGTAACGAGGGCAGGAGTTCTCAGCCCCAGCATTTT.

This sequence joins TRBV10-3 and TRBJ2-3; D remains ambiguous. V was pared by 0 bases and J by 0 bases, with 10 bases between. This CDR3 has 16 residues. Germline V gives CDR1 ENHRY, CDR2 SYGVKD. CDR3 in DNA: TGTGCCATCAGTGAGTCTCCGGCAGCTAGCACAGATACGCAGTATTTT. This translates into CAISESPAASTDTQYF.

The genes are TRBV4-3 and TRBJ1-1, with 7 bases that match TRBD1. Germline trimming cut 4 bases from V and 8 bases from J; bases unmatched to any gene: 7. CDR3 size: 13 residues. Germline V lookup: CDR1 LGHNA, CDR2 YSLEER. CDR3 nucleotides: TGCGCCAGCAGCCGGACAGGAGACGAGGAAGCTTTCTTT. It encodes CASSRTGDEEAFF.

This clone has more than one count but fewer than ten. The J gene is TRBJ2-6, the V gene TRBV22-1; TRBD2, the table's D call, was not compared with the DNA. TRBV22-1 constitutes a pseudogene. The CDR3 is 18 amino acids. The CDR3 protein is CPGSDIRKRTSRANVLTF. The CDR3, as DNA: TGTCCTGGGAGCGACATTCGAAAGCGAACAAGTCGGGCCAACGTCCTGACTTTC.

This chain connects TRBV19 to TRBJ2-2; D not resolved. The CDR3 runs 13 residues. CDR1 and CDR2 (germline): LNHDA, SQIVND (reference sequence). V was cut by 0 bases and J by 10 bases, with 9 bases left in between. This CDR3 reads CASSIDWAKELFF. In DNA, the CDR3 is TGTGCCAGTAGTATAGATTGGGCTAAGGAGCTGTTTTTT.

The V and J genes are TRBV28 and TRBJ1-5; the D is unclear. The germline CDR1 and CDR2 sequences are MDHEN and SYDVKM. Trimming pared 7 bases from V and 3 bases from J, leaving 16 bases between. The CDR3 covers 15 residues. Here the CDR3 DNA reads TGTGCCAGCATCCGAACCGGACGAATCAATCAGCCCCAGCATTTT. Translation: CASIRTGRINQPQHF.

The V gene is TRBV28, the J gene TRBJ2-1; the match to TRBD1 covers 7 bases. The CDR3 loop spans 15 amino acids. After removal of 1 base from V and 5 bases from J, the junction contained 5 bases not matched to a gene. Per the germline V gene, CDR1 is MDHEN and CDR2 is SYDVKM. CDR3 bases: TGTGCCAGCAGTTTATTAGGACAGGATCACAATGAGCAGTTCTTC. Translation: CASSLLGQDHNEQFF.

The chain recombines TRBV9 with TRBJ1-1; the D is unclear. The CDR3 sequence is 14 residues long. Germline V lookup: CDR1 SGDLS, CDR2 YYNGEE. V was shortened by 3 bases and J by 10 bases, with 19 bases between the two germline ends. CDR3 amino acids: CASSGTRTSGGAFF. In nucleotides, the CDR3 is TGTGCCAGCAGCGGCACTCGGACGTCCGGTGGAGCTTTCTTT.

CDR3 DNA sequence: TGTGCCAGCAGCCCTCGGGAGGACTCCTACAATGAGCAGTTCTTC. This translates into CASSPREDSYNEQFF. This chain connects TRBV7-8 to TRBJ2-1; 7 bases agree with TRBD2. V shed 5 bases, J shed 0 bases, and the junction held 4 bases outside the gene matches. Germline loops: CDR1 SGHVS, CDR2 FQNEAQ. CDR3 length: 15 residues.

The chain is built from TRBV6-1 and TRBJ1-5; 8 bases align to TRBD1. The J segment lost 7 bases and the V segment lost 6 bases, leaving 5 bases of the junction unmatched. The V gene's germline CDR1 is MNHNS and CDR2 SASEGT. CDR3 length: 13 amino acids. The CDR3: CASRGQAGQPQHF. DNA of the CDR3: TGTGCCAGCAGGGGACAGGCGGGACAGCCCCAGCATTTT.

V is TRBV9 and J is TRBJ2-3; 14 bases fit TRBD2. Germline CDR1 reads SGDLS; CDR2 reads YYNGEE. Trimming removed 4 bases from V and 6 bases from J; junction bases left unmatched: 7. CDR3 length: 16 residues. CDR3 DNA: TGTGCCAGCAGCCCAGGGACTAGCGGGAGTATTGATACGCAGTATTTT. This codes for CASSPGTSGSIDTQYF.

The chain joins TRBV2 to TRBJ2-4, with 9 positions matching TRBD2. Trimming at V came to 4 bases and at J to 13 bases, leaving 14 bases not matched to a gene. Germline CDR1 reads SNHLY; CDR2 reads FYNNEI. The CDR3 has 15 residues. The DNA for the CDR3 is TGTGCCAGCAGTGTTCCCTCGGGTGTAGCGGGAGTACAGTACTTC. Residues: CASSVPSGVAGVQYF.

The CDR3 coding sequence is TGTGCCAGCAGCTTAGGGGGGTTAGAGACCCAGTACTTC. It specifies CASSLGGLETQYF. V gene TRBV7-2 combines with J gene TRBJ2-5; D could derive from TRBD1 or TRBD2 (5 bases each). The V end lost 1 base, the J end lost 4 bases, and 7 bases lay between the germline ends. CDR1 and CDR2 from the germline V gene are SGHTA and FQGNSA. The length of the CDR3 is 13 residues.

The V and J genes are TRBV5-6 and TRBJ1-4; D gene ambiguous. The germline V and J ends were trimmed by 1 base and 5 bases, with 3 bases remaining between them. CDR3 size: 12 residues. The germline V gene has CDR1 SGHDT and CDR2 YYEEEE. CDR3 nucleotide sequence: TGTGCCAGCAGCTTGCGGAATGAAAAACTGTTTTTT. Translation gives CASSLRNEKLFF.

The V gene is TRBV6-1, the J gene TRBJ1-1; 7 positions match TRBD1. With V trimmed by 2 bases and J by 5 bases, 2 bases remained unmatched. This CDR3 is built from 13 residues. CDR1 and CDR2 (germline): MNHNS, SASEGT. The CDR3 nucleotides read TGTGCCAGCAGTGAATCAGGGGGAACTGAAGCTTTCTTT. Protein: CASSESGGTEAFF.

This chain connects TRBV11-2 to TRBJ1-4; perhaps TRBD1 as D (5 bases). Germline CDR1 SGHAT, CDR2 FQNNGV. The CDR3 spans 14 residues. Trimming stripped 5 bases from V and 2 bases from J, with 9 bases between. The CDR3 region is CASSQGNTNEKLFF. In nucleotides, the CDR3 is TGTGCCAGCAGCCAGGGAAACACTAATGAAAAACTGTTTTTT.

This sequence joins TRBV19 and TRBJ1-5, with D unresolved. V was trimmed by 3 bases and J by 5 bases, leaving 5 bases between them. The CDR3 length is 12 residues. CDR1 LNHDA and CDR2 SQIVND come from the germline V gene (reference sequence). For the CDR3, the DNA is TGTGCCAGTAGTATGGTGGATCAGCCCCAGCATTTT. Translating gives CASSMVDQPQHF.

Of note for this clone: A read error may produce the germline difference seen at one junction end. This CDR3 is also generated by other DNA sequences in the sample. The chain links TRBV4-1 to TRBJ1-2; 9 bases are shared with TRBD1. This CDR3 is 17 amino acids long. CDR1 is MGHRA, CDR2 YSYEKL, per germline. The CDR3 loop is CASSQEVWTGVAYGYTF. Written as DNA, the CDR3 is TGCGCCAGTAGCCAAGAGGTTTGGACAGGGGTTGCCTATGGCTACACCTTC.

The genes are TRBV30 and TRBJ2-2; no clear D gene. Germline assignment: CDR1 GTSNPN and CDR2 SVGIG (reference sequence). Trimming removed 0 bases from V and 5 bases from J, with 7 bases in between. This CDR3 is built from 13 residues. CDR3 in amino acids: CAWSVTGTGELFF. The CDR3 coding sequence is TGTGCCTGGAGTGTAACTGGGACCGGGGAGCTGTTTTTT.

This chain connects TRBV7-2 to TRBJ1-1, with 8 bases lining up with TRBD1. Trimming at V came to 5 bases and at J to 3 bases, leaving 8 bases not matched to a gene. The CDR3 totals 15 residues. CDR1 is SGHTA, CDR2 FQGNSA, per germline. In DNA form, the CDR3 reads TGTGCCAGCAGCCAACTCAGGGGGCCCCACACTGAAGCTTTCTTT. Translated, it gives CASSQLRGPHTEAFF.

This sequence joins TRBV5-1 and TRBJ2-3, with D perhaps given as TRBD1 or TRBD2 (6 bases each). Trimming removed 4 bases at V and 4 bases at J, with 16 bases between. The CDR3 is 15 amino acids. The V gene's germline CDR1 is SGHRS and CDR2 YFSETQ. The CDR3 bases are TGCGCCAGCAGCGAGTGGGGGCGCGGGGCAGATACGCAGTATTTT. This codes for CASSEWGRGADTQYF.

This chain connects TRBV7-2 to TRBJ2-1, with D perhaps matching TRBD2 (5 bases). Germline V gene sequence: CDR1 SGHTA, CDR2 FQGNSA. V was shortened by 0 bases and J by 12 bases, with 12 bases between the two germline ends. The CDR3 is 13 amino acids. The CDR3 protein is CASSLARQEAQFF. The CDR3 bases are TGTGCCAGCAGCTTAGCGAGGCAGGAGGCGCAGTTCTTC. The variable domain in full, completed from reference TRBV7-2 and TRBJ2-1, reads GAGVSQSPSNKVTEKGKDVELRCDPISGHTALYWYRQSLGQGLEFLIYFQGNSAPDKSGLPSDRFSAERTGGSVSTLTIQRTQQEDSAVYLCASSLARQEAQFFGPGTRLTVL.